This is a list of T cell receptor beta chains from one sample in a study of T-cell reconstitution after alpha-beta-depleted transplantation in children. TCRdb processed the PCR reads anew with MiXCR; each CDR3 protein has one entry. The table records around 200,000 distinct CDR3 sequences, around 7% of them present only once. The sample was PBMCs from the stem cell graft donor, taken from the stem cell graft. These receptors were taken from a human donor who donated a stem cell graft to a child with Wiskott-Aldrich syndrome. CDR3s leave out the opening cysteine and the closing phenylalanine or tryptophan. Each record gives: clone size, J gene, V gene, CDR3 protein. Rows may omit the clone size; those that give it use once, few, many or a size class.

many,TRBJ2-7,TRBV18,ASSQGTSGSFSYEQY
many,TRBJ2-1,TRBV5-5,ASSPAVRNVHEQF
few,TRBJ2-2,TRBV18,ASSPPGKTAGELF
.,TRBJ2-1,TRBV5-1,ASSPPRQGTYNEQF
many,TRBJ2-1,TRBV7-2,ASSFPDATPRDNEQF
few,TRBJ2-2,TRBV5-1,ASSLRLAGSGELF
few,TRBJ2-7,TRBV5-1,ASSSTGTSAGEQY
many,TRBJ2-7,TRBV18,ASSFSRGGGEQY
many,TRBJ2-1,TRBV9,ASSVAGGSSYNEQF
many,TRBJ1-2,TRBV28,ASSLRGYGYT
many,TRBJ1-1,TRBV12-3/TRBV12-4,ASSWDYRENTEAF
many,TRBJ1-1,TRBV5-6,ASSLVGTVNTEAF
many,TRBJ1-2,TRBV6-5,ASSSRDRQRGYT
many,TRBJ2-5,TRBV28,ASSPPIGEETQY
.,TRBJ2-7,TRBV6-1,ASTVGGLVHEQY
many,TRBJ1-5,TRBV7-8,ASSEGYQPQH
many,TRBJ2-3,TRBV20-1,SAIADTQY
many,TRBJ2-1,TRBV20-1,SARDPGLVVGDEQF
few,TRBJ2-7,TRBV18,ASSESAGSYEQY
many,TRBJ1-3,TRBV7-4,ASSLARRGNTIY
many,TRBJ1-1,TRBV18,ASSYNVNTEAF
many,TRBJ2-5,TRBV24-1,ATSDSGGTGETQY
many,TRBJ1-5,TRBV6-2/TRBV6-3,ASRGGNQPQH
many,TRBJ1-1,TRBV4-2,ASSQDLGESNTEAF
many,TRBJ2-2,TRBV5-1,ASSFGTSGNTGELF
many,TRBJ1-4,TRBV20-1,SASRLNEKLF
many,TRBJ2-5,TRBV20-1,SARDQLGQETQY
.,TRBJ2-1,TRBV18,ASSPRQDNEQF
few,TRBJ1-5,TRBV20-1,SAWTGGGNQPQH
many,TRBJ2-1,TRBV29-1,SVEPHGNFRDKGQF
.,TRBJ2-7,TRBV3-1,ASSQRRGTSFYEQY